Described below is a single T cell receptor beta chain sequence and its context. Its antigen is unknown. Trimming left V 3 bases short and J 4 bases short, with 11 bases between. Germline values: CDR1 LNHDA, CDR2 SQIVND (reference sequence). The CDR3 spans 14 residues. The PCR employed 60 Vbeta primers together with 13 Jbeta primers. Assay used: immunoSEQ multiplex PCR; TCRdb lists only in-frame clones, some missing. The sample has 58,000 or so clones; roughly 77% are singletons. These data are taken from a study of cytomegalovirus exposure and HLA in healthy donors. Study results and caveats: The authors enumerated 164 TCR beta chains as linked to cytomegalovirus.

The source is a woman aged 40 to 50 in good health and CMV-seropositive. The chain employs TRBV19 and TRBJ2-3, with D tentatively TRBD2 (5 bases). The sample consisted of PBMCs. The CDR3 spells CASSITSTADTQYF. The DNA of the CDR3 is TGTGCCAGTAGTATTACTAGTACTGCAGATACGCAGTATTTT.